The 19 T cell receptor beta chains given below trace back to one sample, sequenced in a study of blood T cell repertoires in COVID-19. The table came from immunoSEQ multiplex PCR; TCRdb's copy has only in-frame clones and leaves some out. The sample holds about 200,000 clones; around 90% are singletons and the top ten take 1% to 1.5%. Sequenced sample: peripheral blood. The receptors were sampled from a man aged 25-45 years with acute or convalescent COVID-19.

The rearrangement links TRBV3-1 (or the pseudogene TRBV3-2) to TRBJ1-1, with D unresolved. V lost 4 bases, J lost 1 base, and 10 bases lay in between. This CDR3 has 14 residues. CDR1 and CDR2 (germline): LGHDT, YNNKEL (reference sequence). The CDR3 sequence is CASSPIIGNTEAFF. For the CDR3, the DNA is TGTGCCAGCAGCCCCATTATCGGGAACACTGAAGCTTTCTTT.

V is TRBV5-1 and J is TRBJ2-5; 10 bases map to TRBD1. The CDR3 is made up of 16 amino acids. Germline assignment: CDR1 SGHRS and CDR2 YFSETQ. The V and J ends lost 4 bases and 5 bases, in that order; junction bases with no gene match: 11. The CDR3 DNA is TGCGCCAGCAGCACCAACGGACAGGGGGTAGGCGAGACCCAGTACTTC. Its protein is CASSTNGQGVGETQYF.

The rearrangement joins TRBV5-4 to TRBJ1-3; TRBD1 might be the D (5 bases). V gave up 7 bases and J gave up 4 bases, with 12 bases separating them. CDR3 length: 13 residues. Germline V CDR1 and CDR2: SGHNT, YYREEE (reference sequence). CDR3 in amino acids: CASSSQAGNTIYF. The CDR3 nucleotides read TGTGCCAGCTCCTCACAGGCAGGAAACACCATATATTTT.

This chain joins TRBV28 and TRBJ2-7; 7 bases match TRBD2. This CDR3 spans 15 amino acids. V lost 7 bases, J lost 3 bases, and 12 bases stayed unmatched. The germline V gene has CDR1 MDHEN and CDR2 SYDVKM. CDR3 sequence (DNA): TGTGCCAGCATCTTAGGGCGGGAGCGCAACTACGAGCAGTACTTC. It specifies CASILGRERNYEQYF. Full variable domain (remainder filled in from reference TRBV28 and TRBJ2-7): DVKVTQSSRYLVKRTGEKVFLECVQDMDHENMFWYRQDPGLGLRLIYFSYDVKMKEKGDIPEGYSVSREKKERFSLILESASTNQTSMYLCASILGRERNYEQYFGPGTRLTVT.

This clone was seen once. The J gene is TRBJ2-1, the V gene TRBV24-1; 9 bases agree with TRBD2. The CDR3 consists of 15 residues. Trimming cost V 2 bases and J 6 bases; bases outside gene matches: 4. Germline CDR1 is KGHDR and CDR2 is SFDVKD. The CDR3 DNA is TGTGCCACCAGTGATTGGCTAGCGGGAAGCAATGAGCAGTTCTTC. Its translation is CATSDWLAGSNEQFF.

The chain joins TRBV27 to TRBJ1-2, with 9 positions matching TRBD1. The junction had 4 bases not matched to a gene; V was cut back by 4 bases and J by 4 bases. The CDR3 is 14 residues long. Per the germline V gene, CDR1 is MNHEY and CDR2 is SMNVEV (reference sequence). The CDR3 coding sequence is TGTGCCAGCAGTTCCCCGGGACAGGGCTATGGCTACACCTTC. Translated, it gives CASSSPGQGYGYTF.

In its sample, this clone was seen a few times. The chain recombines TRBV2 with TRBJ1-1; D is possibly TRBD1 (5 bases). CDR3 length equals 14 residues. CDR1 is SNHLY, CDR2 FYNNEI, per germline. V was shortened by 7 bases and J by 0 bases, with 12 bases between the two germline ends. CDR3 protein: CASTRQTLNTEAFF. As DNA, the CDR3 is TGTGCCAGCACTCGACAGACCTTGAACACTGAAGCTTTCTTT.

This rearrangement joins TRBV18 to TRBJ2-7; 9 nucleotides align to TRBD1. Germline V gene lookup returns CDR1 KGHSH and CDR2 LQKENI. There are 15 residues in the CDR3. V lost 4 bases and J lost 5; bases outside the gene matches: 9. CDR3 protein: CASSQIRDRVHEQYF. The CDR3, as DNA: TGTGCCAGCTCACAGATCCGGGACAGGGTTCACGAGCAGTACTTC.

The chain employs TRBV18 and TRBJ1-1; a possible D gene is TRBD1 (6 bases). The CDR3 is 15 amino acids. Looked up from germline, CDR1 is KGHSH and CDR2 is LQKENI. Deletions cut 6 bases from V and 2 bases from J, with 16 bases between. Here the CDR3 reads CASSRGQSDNTEAFF. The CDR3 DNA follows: TGTGCCAGCTCCCGAGGACAGAGCGATAACACTGAAGCTTTCTTT.

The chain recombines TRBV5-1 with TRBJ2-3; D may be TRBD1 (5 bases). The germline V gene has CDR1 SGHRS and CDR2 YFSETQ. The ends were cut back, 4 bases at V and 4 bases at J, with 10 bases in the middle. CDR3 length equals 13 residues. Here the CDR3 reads CASSQGQADTQYF. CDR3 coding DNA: TGCGCCAGCAGCCAGGGTCAGGCAGATACGCAGTATTTT.

CDR3 DNA sequence: TGTGCCAGCAGCAATCCCTCGGGAACTAGCACAGATACGCAGTATTTT. Protein sequence: CASSNPSGTSTDTQYF. The chain couples TRBV21-1 to TRBJ2-3; the table's TRBD2 call for D was not verified on the DNA. TRBV21-1 corresponds to a pseudogene. The CDR3 extends over 16 amino acids.

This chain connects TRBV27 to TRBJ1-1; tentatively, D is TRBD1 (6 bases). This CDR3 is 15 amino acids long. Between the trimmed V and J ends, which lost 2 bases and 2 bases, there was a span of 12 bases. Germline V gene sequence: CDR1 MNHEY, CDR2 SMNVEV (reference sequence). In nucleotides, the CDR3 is TGTGCCAGCAGTTTAAGGGGGGGTTTTAACACTGAAGCTTTCTTT. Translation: CASSLRGGFNTEAFF.

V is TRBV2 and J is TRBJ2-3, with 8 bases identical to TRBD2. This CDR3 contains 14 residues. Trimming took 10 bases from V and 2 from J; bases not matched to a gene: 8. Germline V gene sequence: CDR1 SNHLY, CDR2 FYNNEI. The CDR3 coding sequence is TGTGCCAATAGGTGGCGGGAGGCCACAGATACGCAGTATTTT. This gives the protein CANRWREATDTQYF.

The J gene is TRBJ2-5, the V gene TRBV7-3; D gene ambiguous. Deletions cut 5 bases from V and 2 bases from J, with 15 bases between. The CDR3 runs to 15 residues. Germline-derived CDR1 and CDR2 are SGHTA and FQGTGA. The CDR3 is CASSMWAREQETQYF. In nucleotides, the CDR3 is TGTGCCAGCAGCATGTGGGCTCGCGAACAAGAGACCCAGTACTTC.

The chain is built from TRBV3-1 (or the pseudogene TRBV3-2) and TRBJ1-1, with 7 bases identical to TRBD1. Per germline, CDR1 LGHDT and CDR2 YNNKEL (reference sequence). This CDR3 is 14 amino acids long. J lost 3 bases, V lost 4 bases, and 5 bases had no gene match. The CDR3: CASSLGGRDTEAFF. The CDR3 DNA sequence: TGTGCCAGCAGCCTAGGGGGCCGGGACACTGAAGCTTTCTTT.

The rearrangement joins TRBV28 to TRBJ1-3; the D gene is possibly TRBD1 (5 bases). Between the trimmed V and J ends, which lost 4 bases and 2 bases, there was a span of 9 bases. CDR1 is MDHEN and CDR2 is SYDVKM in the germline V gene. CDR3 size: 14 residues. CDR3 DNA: TGTGCCAGCAGTTCCGGGGGAACTGGAAACACCATATATTTT. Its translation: CASSSGGTGNTIYF.

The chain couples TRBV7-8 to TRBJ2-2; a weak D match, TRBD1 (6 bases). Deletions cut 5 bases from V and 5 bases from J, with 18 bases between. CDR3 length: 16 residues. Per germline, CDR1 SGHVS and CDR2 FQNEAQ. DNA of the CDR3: TGTGCCAGCAGCCCGACACTTACAGGGTTGACCGGGGAGCTGTTTTTT. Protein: CASSPTLTGLTGELFF.

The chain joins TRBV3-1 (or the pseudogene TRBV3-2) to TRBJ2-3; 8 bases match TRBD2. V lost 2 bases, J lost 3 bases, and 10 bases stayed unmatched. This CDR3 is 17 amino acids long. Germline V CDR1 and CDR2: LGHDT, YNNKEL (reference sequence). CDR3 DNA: TGTGCCAGCAGCCAAAAAAAAAGCGGGAGATTAACAGATACGCAGTATTTT. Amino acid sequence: CASSQKKSGRLTDTQYF.

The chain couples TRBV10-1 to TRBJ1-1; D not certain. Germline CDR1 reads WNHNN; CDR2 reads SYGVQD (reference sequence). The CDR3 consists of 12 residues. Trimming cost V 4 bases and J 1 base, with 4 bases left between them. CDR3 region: CASSGENTEAFF. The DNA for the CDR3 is TGCGCCAGCAGTGGAGAGAACACTGAAGCTTTCTTT.